One sample yielded the 28 T cell receptor beta chains listed below, sequenced in a study of cytotoxic CD8 clonotypes in ibrutinib-treated CLL. Method: immunoSEQ multiplex PCR; TCRdb's copy keeps in-frame clones and lacks some. This table has roughly 300,000 clones, 60% to 80% appearing once. Sample: PBMCs, taken at disease progression, from a patient treated with ibrutinib. These receptors were obtained from a human donor with chronic lymphocytic leukemia.

This clone occurred a few times. The chain uses TRBV18 and TRBJ1-2; D is undetermined. This CDR3 region has 12 residues. The ends were cut back, 5 bases at V and 8 bases at J, with 12 bases in the middle. The germline V gene has CDR1 KGHSH and CDR2 LQKENI. The CDR3 sequence is CASSFMVGGYTF. The CDR3 nucleotides are TGTGCCAGCTCATTCATGGTGGGAGGCTACACCTTC.

CDR3 residues: CASSKWASGATTDTQYF. CDR3 bases: TGTGCCAGCAGCAAATGGGCTAGCGGGGCGACCACAGATACGCAGTATTTT. The chain combines TRBV14 with TRBJ2-3; 9 nucleotides agree with TRBD2. Germline trimming cut 5 bases from V and 2 bases from J; bases unmatched to any gene: 11. The CDR3 totals 17 residues. Per the germline V gene, CDR1 is SGHDN and CDR2 is FVKESK.

This clone was seen a handful of times. V is TRBV5-6 and J is TRBJ1-6, with no clear D. Germline V CDR1 and CDR2: SGHDT, YYEEEE. V was shortened by 7 bases and J by 7 bases, with 12 bases between the two germline ends. The CDR3 is 13 residues long. This chain's CDR3 is CASGHPTNSPLHF. The DNA of the CDR3 is TGTGCCAGCGGCCACCCGACAAATTCACCCCTCCACTTT.

V and J are TRBV2 and TRBJ2-4, with D possibly being TRBD2 (6 bases). This CDR3 has 12 amino acids. Between the trimmed V and J ends, which lost 3 bases and 6 bases, there was a span of 6 bases. The germline V gene has CDR1 SNHLY and CDR2 FYNNEI. CDR3 sequence: CASSDGGNIQYF. The DNA of the CDR3 is TGTGCCAGCAGTGACGGGGGAAACATTCAGTACTTC.

This chain connects TRBV4-1 to TRBJ2-1; 8 bases are shared with TRBD2. CDR1 and CDR2 (germline): MGHRA, YSYEKL. The CDR3 runs to 18 residues. The junction had 18 bases not matched to a gene; V was cut back by 1 base and J by 10 bases. The CDR3 region is CASSQVRGGGRPFYEQFF. Written as DNA, the CDR3 is TGCGCCAGCAGCCAAGTTCGGGGCGGGGGGCGCCCGTTCTACGAGCAGTTCTTC.

This clone turned up a few times. V and J are TRBV4-1 and TRBJ1-3, with 8 bases identical to TRBD1. The CDR3 is 16 amino acids. J was trimmed by 0 bases and V by 4 bases; bases with no gene match: 5. CDR1 and CDR2 (germline): MGHRA, YSYEKL. The CDR3 sequence is CASSLRTGLSGNTIYF. The CDR3 DNA reads TGCGCCAGCAGCCTGCGGACAGGGCTCTCTGGAAACACCATATATTTT.

The chain joins TRBV7-9 to TRBJ2-7; 7 bases are shared with TRBD2. V lost 3 bases to trimming and J lost 3 bases; unmatched junction nucleotides: 17. The CDR3 is made up of 18 amino acids. Germline V gene lookup returns CDR1 SEHNR and CDR2 FQNEAQ (reference sequence). CDR3 residues: CASSLIGLVQGPNYEQYF. The CDR3 coding sequence is TGTGCCAGCAGCTTGATCGGACTAGTGCAAGGTCCAAACTACGAGCAGTACTTC.

The rearrangement links TRBV18 to TRBJ2-3; 11 bases match TRBD2. Per the germline V gene, CDR1 is KGHSH and CDR2 is LQKENI. The V segment lost 5 bases and the J segment 6 bases; nucleotides outside the gene matches: 13. The CDR3 is 17 amino acids. The CDR3 protein is CASSRTSGSTPGDTQYF. The CDR3 DNA is TGTGCCAGCTCAAGGACTAGCGGGTCCACGCCAGGGGATACGCAGTATTTT.

This clone was seen a single time. The rearrangement joins TRBV7-9 to TRBJ1-1; D perhaps matches TRBD1 (5 bases). The length of the CDR3 is 13 residues. Trimming left V 3 bases short and J 0 bases short, with 5 bases between. The germline gives CDR1 SEHNR, CDR2 FQNEAQ (reference sequence). CDR3 amino acids: CASSLTVNTEAFF. The CDR3 nucleotides read TGTGCCAGCAGCTTGACAGTGAACACTGAAGCTTTCTTT.

The sample holds a few counts of this clone. The chain combines TRBV23-1 with TRBJ2-7; 7 positions match TRBD1. TRBV23-1 is recorded as an ORF, its role being uncertain. Trimming removed 4 bases from V and 8 bases from J; junction bases left unmatched: 8. CDR3 length: 13 residues. CDR3 DNA sequence: TGCGCCAGCAGTCTCCCCGACAGGGCCAAGCAGTACTTC. Its translation is CASSLPDRAKQYF.

V and J are TRBV27 and TRBJ2-3; D possibly corresponds to TRBD2 (6 bases). The CDR3 is made up of 15 amino acids. Looked up from germline, CDR1 is MNHEY and CDR2 is SMNVEV (reference sequence). Trimming stripped 4 bases from V and 6 bases from J, with 17 bases between. The CDR3 protein is CASSSEWGLRDTQYF. The CDR3 DNA reads as TGTGCCAGCAGTTCCGAGTGGGGACTCCGGGATACGCAGTATTTT.

The rearrangement links TRBV7-9 to TRBJ1-5; TRBD1 matches at 9 bases. V shed 5 bases, J shed 4 bases, and the junction held 6 bases outside the gene matches. The CDR3 is made up of 15 amino acids. The germline CDR1 and CDR2 sequences are SEHNR and FQNEAQ (reference sequence). The CDR3 sequence is CASSATGGTNQPQHF. In DNA form, the CDR3 reads TGTGCCAGCAGCGCGACAGGGGGGACAAATCAGCCCCAGCATTTT.

V is TRBV2 and J is TRBJ2-7; no clear D. Trimming pared 6 bases from V and 6 bases from J, leaving 18 bases between. Germline CDR1 and CDR2: SNHLY and FYNNEI. This CDR3 is 14 amino acids long. CDR3 nucleotide sequence: TGTGCCAGCAGCGAACCGGGCCCCCTGGGCGAGCAGTACTTC. The encoded protein is CASSEPGPLGEQYF.

The rearrangement links TRBV5-5 to TRBJ1-2; D is unclear. The CDR3 length is 13 residues. From germline, CDR1 is SGHKS and CDR2 YYEKEE (reference sequence). V shed 4 bases and J shed 2 bases, with 9 bases lying between them. DNA for the CDR3: TGTGCCAGCAGCCTTGGACGGAACTATGGCTACACCTTC. This translates into CASSLGRNYGYTF.

The rearrangement uses TRBV6-5 and TRBJ2-7; the match to TRBD1 covers 8 bases. The CDR3 consists of 15 residues. Unmatched junction bases numbered 9, after V lost 5 bases and J lost 3 bases. Per germline, CDR1 MNHEY and CDR2 SVGAGI. The CDR3 nucleotides are TGTGCCAGCAGTCGCCCGGACAGGGTCAGCTACGAGCAGTACTTC. Translating gives CASSRPDRVSYEQYF.

V usage is TRBV15 and J usage is TRBJ2-3; 7 bases line up with TRBD1. V lost 0 bases to trimming and J lost 6 bases; unmatched junction nucleotides: 15. The CDR3 is 18 amino acids. The germline V gene has CDR1 LNHNV and CDR2 YYDKDF (reference sequence). CDR3 amino acids: CATSRDFTSGGPFDTQYF. CDR3 in DNA: TGTGCCACCAGCAGAGATTTTACTTCAGGGGGACCTTTTGATACGCAGTATTTT.

The rearrangement links TRBV4-2 to TRBJ1-4, with 7 bases lining up with TRBD1. The CDR3 contains 16 residues. In germline, CDR1 is LGHNA, CDR2 YNFKEQ. V trimming: 5 bases; J trimming: 5 bases; junction bases outside the gene matches: 11. The CDR3 DNA is TGTGCCAGCAGCGGACAGGCGGCCGTTGGGAATGAAAAACTGTTTTTT. Translating gives CASSGQAAVGNEKLFF.

The chain uses TRBV5-5 and TRBJ2-7; 7 bases align to TRBD1. The germline CDR1 and CDR2 sequences are SGHKS and YYEKEE (reference sequence). Trimming at V came to 3 bases and at J to 7 bases, leaving 4 bases not matched to a gene. The CDR3 sequence is 12 residues long. CDR3 in DNA: TGTGCCAGCAGCTCACAGGGGAGAGAGCAGTACTTC. Its protein product is CASSSQGREQYF.

The rearrangement joins TRBV28 to TRBJ1-2; 7 positions match TRBD1. V lost 5 bases to trimming and J lost 8 bases; unmatched junction nucleotides: 8. CDR1 and CDR2 from the germline V gene are MDHEN and SYDVKM. CDR3 length: 13 amino acids. DNA for the CDR3: TGTGCCAGCAGTAACACAGGGGTGTACGGCTACACCTTC. Amino acids: CASSNTGVYGYTF.

V and J are TRBV9 and TRBJ2-5; tentative D call: TRBD2 (7 bases). V was trimmed by 3 bases and J by 4 bases, leaving 10 bases between them. This CDR3 spans 13 amino acids. From germline, CDR1 is SGDLS and CDR2 YYNGEE. The DNA for the CDR3 is TGTGCCAGCAGCGCTAGGGGGGGAGAGACCCAGTACTTC. Its translation: CASSARGGETQYF.

The gene calls are TRBV10-3 and TRBJ1-2; perhaps TRBD1 as D (5 bases). Per the germline V gene, CDR1 is ENHRY and CDR2 is SYGVKD. This CDR3 contains 14 residues. The V end was cut by 4 bases, the J end by 4 bases, with 13 bases between. CDR3 coding DNA: TGTGCCATCAGTGCGGGTAGACAGACCTATGGCTACACCTTC. Its protein is CAISAGRQTYGYTF.

Here the CDR3 DNA reads TGTGCCAGCAGCTCCAGCGGGGGAAACTATGGCTACACCTTC. As protein: CASSSSGGNYGYTF. The chain couples TRBV9 to TRBJ1-2, with D tentatively TRBD1 (5 bases). In germline, CDR1 is SGDLS, CDR2 YYNGEE. The CDR3 sequence is 14 residues long. V gave up 4 bases and J gave up 2 bases, with 12 bases separating them.

The J gene is TRBJ1-3, the V gene TRBV6-5; D not certain. Trimming cost V 6 bases and J 4 bases, with 10 bases left between them. CDR3 length: 13 residues. Germline V gene data show CDR1 as MNHEY and CDR2 as SVGAGI. The CDR3 region is CASSPGLGNTIYF. CDR3 DNA: TGTGCCAGCAGCCCGGGTCTCGGAAACACCATATATTTT.

The rearrangement uses TRBV2 and TRBJ1-2, with 9 nucleotides matching TRBD1. Germline CDR1 SNHLY, CDR2 FYNNEI. This CDR3 region has 15 residues. The V and J ends lost 2 bases and 4 bases, in that order; junction bases with no gene match: 5. The CDR3 nucleotides are TGTGCCAGCAGTGAACGAACAGGGGGCGCCTATGGCTACACCTTC. The encoded protein is CASSERTGGAYGYTF. The full variable domain, with the rest looked up from reference TRBV2 and TRBJ1-2, is EPEVTQTPSHQVTQMGQEVILRCVPISNHLYFYWYRQILGQKVEFLVSFYNNEISEKSEIFDDQFSVERPDGSNFTLKIRSTKLEDSAMYFCASSERTGGAYGYTFGSGTRLTVV.

The V call is TRBV7-2, the J call TRBJ1-3, with TRBD1 identical over 7 bases. Germline V gene lookup returns CDR1 SGHTA and CDR2 FQGNSA. This CDR3 is 16 amino acids long. V was clipped by 1 base and J by 0 bases; unmatched bases: 3. This CDR3 is CASSLEDRASGNTIYF. The CDR3 bases are TGTGCCAGCAGCTTAGAAGACAGGGCCTCTGGAAACACCATATATTTT.

V is TRBV18 and J is TRBJ2-7; 7 positions match TRBD1. The V segment lost 6 bases and the J segment 6 bases; nucleotides outside the gene matches: 5. The CDR3 sequence is 12 residues long. Germline CDR1 KGHSH, CDR2 LQKENI. Here the CDR3 reads CASSKTGLEQYF. The CDR3 nucleotides are TGTGCCAGCTCCAAGACAGGGCTCGAGCAGTACTTC.

The chain uses TRBV27 and TRBJ1-2; no reliable D call. The V gene's germline CDR1 is MNHEY and CDR2 SMNVEV (reference sequence). The CDR3 has 13 residues. V lost 2 bases and J lost 7, with 11 bases in between. The CDR3 region is CASSLDGYLGYTF. The DNA of the CDR3 is TGTGCCAGCAGTTTAGACGGGTATCTTGGCTACACCTTC.

The V call is TRBV5-1, the J call TRBJ1-1; maybe TRBD1 (5 bases). V shed 5 bases and J shed 8 bases, with 10 bases lying between them. CDR3 length: 11 residues. Germline values: CDR1 SGHRS, CDR2 YFSETQ. The CDR3 nucleotides read TGCGCCAGCAGGGGGCTCGCCGAAGCTTTCTTT. Translation: CASRGLAEAFF.